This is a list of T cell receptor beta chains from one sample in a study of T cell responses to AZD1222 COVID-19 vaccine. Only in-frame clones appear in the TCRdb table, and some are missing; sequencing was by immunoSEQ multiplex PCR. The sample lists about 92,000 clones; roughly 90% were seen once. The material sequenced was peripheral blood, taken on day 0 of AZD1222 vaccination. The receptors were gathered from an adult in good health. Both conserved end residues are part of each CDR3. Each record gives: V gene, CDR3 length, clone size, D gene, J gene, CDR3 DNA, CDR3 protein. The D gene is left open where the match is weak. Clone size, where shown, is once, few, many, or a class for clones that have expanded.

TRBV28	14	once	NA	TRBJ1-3	TGTGCCAGCAGCCCTACGCGGGACTCCATGACCATATATTTT	CASSPTRDSMTIYF
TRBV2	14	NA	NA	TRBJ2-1	TGTGCCAGCAGTGAAGGGCGATGGGACAATGAGCAGTTCTTC	CASSEGRWDNEQFF
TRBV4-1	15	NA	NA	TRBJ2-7	TGCGCCAGCAGCCACATCAAAGGGATCTCCTACGAGCAGTACTTC	CASSHIKGISYEQYF
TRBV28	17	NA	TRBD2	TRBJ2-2	TGTGCCAGCAGCAACCCCCGAAGCGGGAGGTGGACCGGGGAGCTGTTTTTT	CASSNPRSGRWTGELFF
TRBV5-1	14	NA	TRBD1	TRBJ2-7	TGCGCCAGGAGAACGGACAGGGCAGCCTACGAGCAGTACTTC	CARRTDRAAYEQYF
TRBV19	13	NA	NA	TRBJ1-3	TGTGCCAGTAGCGCCGACTTGAGAAACACCATATATTTT	CASSADLRNTIYF
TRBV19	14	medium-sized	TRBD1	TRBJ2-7	TGTGCCAGTAGTTTAACAGGGGACCTCTACGAGCAGTACTTC	CASSLTGDLYEQYF
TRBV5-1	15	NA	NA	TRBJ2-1	TGCGCCAGCAGCTTGGTTGGGACCACCTACAATGAGCAGTTCTTC	CASSLVGTTYNEQFF
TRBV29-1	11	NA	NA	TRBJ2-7	TGCAGCGTTGGACAGGATTACGAGCAGTACTTC	CSVGQDYEQYF
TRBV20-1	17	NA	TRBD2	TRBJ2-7	TGCAGTGCAAGTGGACTAGCGGGAGGGCCAAGGTCCTACGAGCAGTACTTC	CSASGLAGGPRSYEQYF
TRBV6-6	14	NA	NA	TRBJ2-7	TGTGCCAGCAGTTACTCACAGGGATTCTACGAGCAGTACTTC	CASSYSQGFYEQYF
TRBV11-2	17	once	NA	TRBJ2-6	TGTGCCAGCACTCCGGGACACTCGATTTCTGGGGCCAACGTCCTGACTTTC	CASTPGHSISGANVLTF
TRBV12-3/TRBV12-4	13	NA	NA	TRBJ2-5	TGTGCCAGCAGTTTGGTTAGGCAAGAGACCCAGTACTTC	CASSLVRQETQYF
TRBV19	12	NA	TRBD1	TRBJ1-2	TGTGCCAGTAGCAAGGGGGCGCGAGGCTACACCTTC	CASSKGARGYTF
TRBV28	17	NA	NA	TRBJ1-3	TGTGCCAGCAGTGTACCCGGGGACGGTACCTCTGGAAACACCATATATTTT	CASSVPGDGTSGNTIYF
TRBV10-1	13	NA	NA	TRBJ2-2	TGCGCCAGCAGTGACCGGGGCGGCGGGGAGCTGTTTTTT	CASSDRGGGELFF
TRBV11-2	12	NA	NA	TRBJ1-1	TGTGCCAGCAGCTTAGGACCCACAGAAGCTTTCTTT	CASSLGPTEAFF
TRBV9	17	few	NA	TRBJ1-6	TGTGCCAGCAGCGCTCCCCAGGGGAGCTCCTATAATTCACCCCTCCACTTT	CASSAPQGSSYNSPLHF
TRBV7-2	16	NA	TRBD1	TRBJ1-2	TGTGCCAGCAGCTCGAGTGGACAGGGAGCTAACTATGGCTACACCTTC	CASSSSGQGANYGYTF
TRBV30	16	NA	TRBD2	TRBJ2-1	TGTGCCTGGAGGGATTTGACTAGCGGATCCTACAATGAGCAGTTCTTC	CAWRDLTSGSYNEQFF
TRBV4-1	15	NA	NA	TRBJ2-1	TGCGCCAGCAGCCAAGATTCTAGACTTCACAATGAGCAGTTCTTC	CASSQDSRLHNEQFF
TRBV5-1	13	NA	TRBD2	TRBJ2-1	TGCGCCAGCACCTCGGGACTAGCCAATGAGCAGTTCTTC	CASTSGLANEQFF
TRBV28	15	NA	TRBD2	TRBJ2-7	TGTGCCAGCAGTACCTTAGGACTAGCGGGAGCCGAGCAGTACTTC	CASSTLGLAGAEQYF
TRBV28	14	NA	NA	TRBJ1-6	TGTGCCAGCAGGCTGGAAGGGCCAAATTCACCCCTCCACTTT	CASRLEGPNSPLHF
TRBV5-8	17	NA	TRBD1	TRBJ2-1	TGTGCCAGCAGCCACCAGGGACAGGAAAGCTCCTACAATGAGCAGTTCTTC	CASSHQGQESSYNEQFF
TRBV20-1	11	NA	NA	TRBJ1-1	TGCAGTGCTAGAGCTCACACTGAAGCTTTCTTT	CSARAHTEAFF
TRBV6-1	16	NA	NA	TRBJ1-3	TGTGCCAGCAGTGAATTTTGGACATCTCCCGGAAACACCATATATTTT	CASSEFWTSPGNTIYF
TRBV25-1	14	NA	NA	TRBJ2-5	TGTGCCAGCAGTGAATATTTAGGAGCGGAGACCCAGTACTTC	CASSEYLGAETQYF
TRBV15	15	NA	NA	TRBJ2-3	TGTGCCACCAGCCCCCAACCGGGAGATATCCGTACGCAGTATTTT	CATSPQPGDIRTQYF
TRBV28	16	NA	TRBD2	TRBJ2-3	TGTGCCAGCAGTTTAGGGCTAGCGGTCGACACAGATACGCAGTATTTT	CASSLGLAVDTDTQYF
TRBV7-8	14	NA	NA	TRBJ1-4	TGTGCCAGCAGCTCATCTGGGGGAGAAGAAAAACTGTTTTTT	CASSSSGGEEKLFF
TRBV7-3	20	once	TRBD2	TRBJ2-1	TGTGCCAGCAGCTTGGATATTTTCGAGAGGGGCGGGAGCTCCTACAATGAGCAGTTCTTC	CASSLDIFERGGSSYNEQFF
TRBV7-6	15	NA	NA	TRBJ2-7	TGTGCCAGCAGCTTAGATCCGGACACCTACTACGAGCAGTACTTC	CASSLDPDTYYEQYF
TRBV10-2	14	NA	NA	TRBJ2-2	TGCGCCAGCACCCCCAGCGCGAACACCGGGGAGCTGTTTTTT	CASTPSANTGELFF
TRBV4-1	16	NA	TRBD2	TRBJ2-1	TGCGCCAGCAGCCAAGCGGGAGGCCTCATATACAATGAGCAGTTCTTC	CASSQAGGLIYNEQFF
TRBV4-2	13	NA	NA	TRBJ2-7	TGTGCCAGCAGCCAAGACAGGGGCTACGAGCAGTACTTC	CASSQDRGYEQYF
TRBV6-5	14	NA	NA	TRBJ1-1	TGTGCCAGCAGTTACTCGCGGGGGGACACTGAAGCTTTCTTT	CASSYSRGDTEAFF
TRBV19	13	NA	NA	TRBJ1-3	TGTGCCAGTAGTTTCCCGGCTGGAAACACCATATATTTT	CASSFPAGNTIYF
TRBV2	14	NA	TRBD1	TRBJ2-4	TGTGCCAGCAGGACGACAGGGGGCTTGAACATTCAGTACTTC	CASRTTGGLNIQYF
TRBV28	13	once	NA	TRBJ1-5	TGTGCCAGCAGTTTCACTAGGAATCAGCCCCAGCATTTT	CASSFTRNQPQHF
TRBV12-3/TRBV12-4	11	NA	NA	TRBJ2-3	TGTGCCAGCAGTTTAATAGATACGCAGTATTTT	CASSLIDTQYF
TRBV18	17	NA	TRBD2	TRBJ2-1	TGTGCCAGCTCACCACCGTTTGCGGGAGGGGACCACAATGAGCAGTTCTTC	CASSPPFAGGDHNEQFF
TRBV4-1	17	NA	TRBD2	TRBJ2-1	TGCGCCAGCAGCCCGAAAGCTAGCGGGAGTTTTTTCAATGAGCAGTTCTTC	CASSPKASGSFFNEQFF
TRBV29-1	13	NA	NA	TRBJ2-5	TGCAGCGCCCCGTATAAGGGAGGAGAGACCCAGTACTTC	CSAPYKGGETQYF
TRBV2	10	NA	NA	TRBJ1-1	TGTGCCAGCAGAGGGATTGAAGCTTTCTTT	CASRGIEAFF
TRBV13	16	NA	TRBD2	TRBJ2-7	TGTGCCAGCAGCCGTGGGGTAGCGGGATTCGTCTACGAGCAGTACTTC	CASSRGVAGFVYEQYF
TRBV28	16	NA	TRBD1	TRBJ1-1	TGTGCCAGCAGTTATAATAGGGGGCGCTTGGACACTGAAGCTTTCTTT	CASSYNRGRLDTEAFF
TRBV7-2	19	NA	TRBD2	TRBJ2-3	TGTGCCAGCAGCTTAGAAGGAGCGGGACTATACACTAGCACAGATACGCAGTATTTT	CASSLEGAGLYTSTDTQYF
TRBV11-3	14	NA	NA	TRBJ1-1	TGTGCCAGCAGCTTGAGGGGGGCTGACACTGAAGCTTTCTTT	CASSLRGADTEAFF
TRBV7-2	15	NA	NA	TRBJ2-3	TGTGCCAGCAGCTTAGCGGGAGTAGGTCTGGATACGCAGTATTTT	CASSLAGVGLDTQYF
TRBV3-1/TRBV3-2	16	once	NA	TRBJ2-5	TGTGCCAGCAGCCAGCGACCGGGACTTTTACAAGAGACCCAGTACTTC	CASSQRPGLLQETQYF
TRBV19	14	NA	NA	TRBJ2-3	TGTGCCAGTCAATCAACCTCTAGCACAGATACGCAGTATTTT	CASQSTSSTDTQYF
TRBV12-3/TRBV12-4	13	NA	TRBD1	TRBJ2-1	TGTGCCAGCAAACAACAGGGGGGCAATGAGCAGTTCTTC	CASKQQGGNEQFF
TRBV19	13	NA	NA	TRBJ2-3	TGTGCCAGTAGTGGACATCTCACAGATACGCAGTATTTT	CASSGHLTDTQYF
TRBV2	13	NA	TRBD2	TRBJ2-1	TGTGCCAGCAGTCACGCTAGCGGGAGGGTAGAAATCTTC	CASSHASGRVEIF
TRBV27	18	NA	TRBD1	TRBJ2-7	TGTGCCAGCAGCCCTTACCCCGACCGGGACAGGGGGGTTCACGAGCAGTACTTC	CASSPYPDRDRGVHEQYF
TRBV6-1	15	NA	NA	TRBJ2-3	TGTGCCAGCAGTGAGACAGTCGAGGGTCCAGATACGCAGTATTTT	CASSETVEGPDTQYF